What follows is one T cell receptor (beta chain) and its context. The CDR3 loop spans 13 amino acids. V lost 6 bases and J 8 bases, leaving 16 bases between the germline ends. Germline-derived CDR1 and CDR2 are MNHEY and SMNVEV (reference sequence). The data are from a study of blood T cell repertoires in COVID-19. Assay used: immunoSEQ multiplex PCR; TCRdb lists only in-frame clones, some missing. The data show roughly 27,000 clones, roughly nine tenths seen once. The sequence derives from a man aged 60 to 75 with acute or convalescent COVID-19. The chain carries TRBV27 and TRBJ1-2, with D unclear. The sequencing input was peripheral blood. This chain's CDR3 is CASSTPGTRGYTF. The CDR3, as DNA: TGTGCCAGCAGCACCCCTGGCACGAGGGGCTACACCTTC.